One and the same sample provided the 10 T cell receptor beta chains below, sequenced in a study of Ad26.COV2.S vaccination and SARS-CoV-2 variants listed by TCRdb under 2021. In the paper's terms, the treatment or condition label means: some 20 received Ad26.COV2.S at low or high dose, single or two shots; roughly five received placebo; per-sample allocation not given. For vaccine and placebo recipients, the sequenced repertoires came from samples collected on day 63 after the first injection. The library was built by means of the immunoSEQ multiplex PCR assay. TCRdb obtained this table from immuneACCESS and retained in-frame rearrangements with V and J assigned. These tables miss some clones; where compared with another copy, unresolved V genes account for less than half of the shortfall, and the remainder is unexplained. Here the sample has around 450,000 clones; roughly nine tenths occur a single time. Over 2.5% of the sample lies in the top ten.

The sample consisted of peripheral blood, taken in a trial of Ad26.COV2.S vaccine versus placebo. The source is a person aged 18 to 59 who received the Ad26.COV2.S COVID-19 vaccine or a placebo.

The V and J genes are TRBV20-1 and TRBJ2-7; the D is unclear. Germline lookup yields CDR1 DFQATT and CDR2 SNEGSKA (reference sequence). With 4 bases removed from V and 2 bases from J, the gap between germline ends came to 6 bases. The CDR3 is made up of 11 amino acids. CDR3 sequence reads: CSANGPYEQYF. The CDR3 nucleotides read TGCAGTGCTAACGGGCCCTACGAGCAGTACTTC.

This chain links TRBV7-2 with TRBJ1-2, with D maybe TRBD1 (6 bases). Germline CDR1 SGHTA, CDR2 FQGNSA. This CDR3 has 14 amino acids. The V end was cut by 3 bases, the J end by 7 bases, with 15 bases between. The CDR3 DNA follows: TGTGCCAGCAGCTTGGATGGACAGCCATCTGGCTACACCTTC. Its protein product is CASSLDGQPSGYTF.

This chain uses TRBV28 with TRBJ2-7, with D hard to call. The germline V and J ends were trimmed by 1 base and 6 bases, with 7 bases remaining between them. Germline V gives CDR1 MDHEN, CDR2 SYDVKM. The CDR3 covers 12 residues. CDR3 region: CASSLSRREQYF. In nucleotides, the CDR3 is TGTGCCAGCAGTTTATCTCGGCGCGAGCAGTACTTC.

This clone appeared a few times. The chain recombines TRBV4-2 with TRBJ2-7; 9 bases agree with TRBD1. Germline V gene data show CDR1 as LGHNA and CDR2 as YNFKEQ. Trimming took 0 bases from V and 3 from J; bases not matched to a gene: 6. The CDR3 totals 16 residues. This CDR3 is CASSQEMGQGGYEQYF. The DNA of the CDR3 is TGTGCCAGCAGCCAAGAAATGGGACAGGGAGGCTACGAGCAGTACTTC.

This chain uses TRBV11-3 with TRBJ1-2, with D unresolved. The germline gives CDR1 SGHNT, CDR2 YENEEA. Trimming shortened V by 5 bases and J by 7 bases, and 14 bases separated the two germline ends. The CDR3 extends over 13 amino acids. The CDR3 DNA reads as TGTGCCAGCAGCGCCCGGGCCGCGGGTGGCTACACCTTC. This gives the protein CASSARAAGGYTF.

This clone has a single count. The chain couples TRBV5-1 to TRBJ2-1, with D unresolved. Trimming removed 4 bases at V and 6 bases at J, with 8 bases between. Germline assignment: CDR1 SGHRS and CDR2 YFSETQ. The CDR3 runs to 12 residues. CDR3 sequence reads: CASSQTGNEQFF. The DNA of the CDR3 is TGCGCCAGCAGCCAGACTGGCAATGAGCAGTTCTTC.

The CDR3 nucleotides read TGTGCCATCAGCATTAGCGGAACCTACAATGAGCAGTTCTTC. This sequence encodes CAISISGTYNEQFF. J is TRBJ2-1 and V is TRBV10-3; weak D call: TRBD2 (6 bases). The CDR3 has 14 amino acids. Germline lookup yields CDR1 ENHRY and CDR2 SYGVKD. The V end was cut by 6 bases, the J end by 2 bases, with 11 bases between.

The chain uses TRBV12-3 or TRBV12-4 and TRBJ2-7; D might be TRBD1 (5 bases). This CDR3 is built from 13 residues. V was trimmed by 3 bases and J by 1 base, leaving 7 bases between them. This CDR3 reads CASSLTESYEQYV. The DNA for the CDR3 is TGTGCCAGCAGTTTGACAGAATCCTACGAGCAGTACGTC.

V gene TRBV15 combines with J gene TRBJ2-4; D may be TRBD1 (5 bases). The CDR3 has 15 residues. The V and J ends lost 0 bases and 5 bases respectively, with 11 bases between them. CDR1 LNHNV and CDR2 YYDKDF come from the germline V gene (reference sequence). For the CDR3, the DNA is TGTGCCACCAGCAGAGATCCAGGGTCGGAAAACATTCAGTACTTC. It codes for CATSRDPGSENIQYF.

In its sample, this clone was seen a few times. The V call is TRBV6-1, the J call TRBJ1-1; D is ambiguous. Per germline, CDR1 MNHNS and CDR2 SASEGT. The CDR3 length is 11 residues. The V and J ends lost 3 bases and 7 bases respectively, with 6 bases between them. CDR3 region: CASSDPGEAFF. The DNA of the CDR3 is TGTGCCAGCAGTGATCCAGGTGAAGCTTTCTTT.